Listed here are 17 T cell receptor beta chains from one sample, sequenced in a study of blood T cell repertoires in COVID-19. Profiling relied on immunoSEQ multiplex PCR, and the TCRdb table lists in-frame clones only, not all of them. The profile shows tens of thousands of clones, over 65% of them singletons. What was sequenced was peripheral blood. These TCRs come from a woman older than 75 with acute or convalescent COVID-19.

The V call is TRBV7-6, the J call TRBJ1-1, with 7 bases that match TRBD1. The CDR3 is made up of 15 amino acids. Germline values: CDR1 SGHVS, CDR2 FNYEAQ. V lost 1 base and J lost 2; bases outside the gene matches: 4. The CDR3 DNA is TGTGCCAGCAGCTTAGTTGGAGGGGGCAACACTGAAGCTTTCTTT. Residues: CASSLVGGGNTEAFF. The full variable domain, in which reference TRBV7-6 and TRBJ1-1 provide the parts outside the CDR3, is GAGVSQSPRYKVTKRGQDVALRCDPISGHVSLYWYRQALGQGPEFLTYFNYEAQQDKSGLPNDRFSAERPEGSISTLTIQRTEQRDSAMYRCASSLVGGGNTEAFFGQGTRLTVV.

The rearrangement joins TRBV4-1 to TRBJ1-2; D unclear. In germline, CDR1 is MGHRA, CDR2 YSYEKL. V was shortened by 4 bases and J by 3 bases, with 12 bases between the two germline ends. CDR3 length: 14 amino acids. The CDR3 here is CASSRGREDYGYTF. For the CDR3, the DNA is TGCGCCAGCAGCCGAGGGAGGGAGGACTATGGCTACACCTTC.

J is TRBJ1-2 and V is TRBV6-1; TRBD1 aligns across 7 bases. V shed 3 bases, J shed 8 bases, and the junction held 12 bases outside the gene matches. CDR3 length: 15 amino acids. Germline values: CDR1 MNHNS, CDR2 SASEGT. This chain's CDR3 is CASSDLRQGSNGYTF. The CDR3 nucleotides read TGTGCCAGCAGTGATTTAAGACAGGGATCTAACGGCTACACCTTC.

CDR3 sequence (DNA): TGTGCCAGCAGCCTTTCGAGGGGGCTACGCGAGCAGTACTTC. Its protein product is CASSLSRGLREQYF. J is TRBJ2-7 and V is TRBV7-9; 7 positions agree with TRBD1. Per germline, CDR1 SEHNR and CDR2 FQNEAQ (reference sequence). Germline trimming cut 5 bases from V and 6 bases from J; bases unmatched to any gene: 10. This CDR3 is 14 amino acids long.

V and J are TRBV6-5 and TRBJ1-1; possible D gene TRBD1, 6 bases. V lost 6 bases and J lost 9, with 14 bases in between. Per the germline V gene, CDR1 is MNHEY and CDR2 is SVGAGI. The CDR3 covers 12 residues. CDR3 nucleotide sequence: TGTGCCAGCAGAGACACAGGGACTAAAGCTTTCTTT. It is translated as CASRDTGTKAFF.

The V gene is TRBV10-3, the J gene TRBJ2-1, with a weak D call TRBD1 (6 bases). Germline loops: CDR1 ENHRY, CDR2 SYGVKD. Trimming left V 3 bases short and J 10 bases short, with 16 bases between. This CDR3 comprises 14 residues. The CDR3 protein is CAISDVTGPPEQFF. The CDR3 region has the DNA TGTGCCATCAGTGACGTGACAGGTCCCCCCGAGCAGTTCTTC.

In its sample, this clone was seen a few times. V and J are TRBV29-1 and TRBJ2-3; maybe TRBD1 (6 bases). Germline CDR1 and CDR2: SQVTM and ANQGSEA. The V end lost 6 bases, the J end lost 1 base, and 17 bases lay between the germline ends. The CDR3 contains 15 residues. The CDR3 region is CSVNTGSRGTDTQYF. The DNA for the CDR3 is TGCAGCGTGAATACAGGGAGTAGGGGCACAGATACGCAGTATTTT.

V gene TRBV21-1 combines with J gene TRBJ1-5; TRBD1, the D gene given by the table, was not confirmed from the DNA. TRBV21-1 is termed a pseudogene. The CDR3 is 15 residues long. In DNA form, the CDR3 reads TGTGCCAGCCCCACCAGACAGGGAGGAAACCAGCCCCAGCATTTT. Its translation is CASPTRQGGNQPQHF.

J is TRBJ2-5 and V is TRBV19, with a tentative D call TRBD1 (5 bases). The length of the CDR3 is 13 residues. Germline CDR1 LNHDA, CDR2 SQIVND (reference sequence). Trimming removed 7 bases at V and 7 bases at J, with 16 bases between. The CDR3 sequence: CASMGSGRGTQYF. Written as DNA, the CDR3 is TGTGCCAGTATGGGGTCAGGAAGGGGGACCCAGTACTTC.

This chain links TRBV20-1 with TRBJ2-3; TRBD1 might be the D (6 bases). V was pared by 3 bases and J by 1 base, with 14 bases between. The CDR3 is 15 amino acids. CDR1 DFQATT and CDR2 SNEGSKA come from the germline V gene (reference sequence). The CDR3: CSASLGARGTDTQYF. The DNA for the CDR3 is TGCAGTGCTAGTTTGGGGGCTCGAGGCACAGATACGCAGTATTTT.

The CDR3 is CASKAELKALHEQFF. The DNA of the CDR3 is TGTGCCAGCAAAGCGGAGCTAAAGGCCCTTCATGAGCAGTTCTTC. The chain joins TRBV2 to TRBJ2-1, with D maybe TRBD2 (5 bases). The CDR3 extends over 15 amino acids. Looked up from germline, CDR1 is SNHLY and CDR2 is FYNNEI. Between the trimmed V and J ends, which lost 7 bases and 8 bases, there was a span of 21 bases.

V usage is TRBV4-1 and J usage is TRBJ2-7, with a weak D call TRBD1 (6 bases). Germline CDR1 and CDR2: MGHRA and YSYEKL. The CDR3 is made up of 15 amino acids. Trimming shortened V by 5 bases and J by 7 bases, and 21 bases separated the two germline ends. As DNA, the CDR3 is TGCGCCAGCAGCTTAAACAGGGATCTGACCGGGGAGCAGTACTTC. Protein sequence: CASSLNRDLTGEQYF.

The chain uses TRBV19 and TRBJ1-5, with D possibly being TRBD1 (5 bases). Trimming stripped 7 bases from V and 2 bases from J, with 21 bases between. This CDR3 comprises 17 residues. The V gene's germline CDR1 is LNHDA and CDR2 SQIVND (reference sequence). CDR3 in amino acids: CASIGSQGPLGNQPQHF. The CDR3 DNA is TGTGCCAGTATAGGTAGTCAGGGCCCTCTAGGCAATCAGCCCCAGCATTTT.

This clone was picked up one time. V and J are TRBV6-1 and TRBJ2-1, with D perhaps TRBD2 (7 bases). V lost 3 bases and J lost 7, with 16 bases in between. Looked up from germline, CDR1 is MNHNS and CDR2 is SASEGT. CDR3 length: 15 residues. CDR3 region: CASSDWGGLLNEQFF. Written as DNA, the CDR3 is TGTGCCAGCAGTGATTGGGGGGGCCTGTTGAATGAGCAGTTCTTC.

CDR3 bases: TGTGCCAGCAGCTCCCAGGGGGCGGGAGCACCCCAAGAGACCCAGTACTTC. Protein product: CASSSQGAGAPQETQYF. V gene TRBV3-1 (or the pseudogene TRBV3-2) combines with J gene TRBJ2-5, with D possibly being TRBD1 (8 bases). Germline CDR1 and CDR2: LGHDT and YNNKEL (reference sequence). Between the trimmed V and J ends, which lost 5 bases and 1 base, there was a span of 20 bases. The CDR3 runs 17 residues.

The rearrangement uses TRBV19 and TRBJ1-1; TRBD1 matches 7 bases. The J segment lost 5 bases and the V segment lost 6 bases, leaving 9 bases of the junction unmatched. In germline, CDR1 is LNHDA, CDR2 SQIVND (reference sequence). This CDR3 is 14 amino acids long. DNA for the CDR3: TGTGCCAGTAGATCTCAGGGGGAACGAACTGAAGCTTTCTTT. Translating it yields CASRSQGERTEAFF.

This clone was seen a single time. The CDR3 region is CASSPPGLPGHEQYF. In DNA, the CDR3 is TGTGCCAGCTCACCACCGGGACTCCCAGGGCACGAGCAGTACTTC. The J gene is TRBJ2-7, the V gene TRBV18; possible D gene TRBD2, 6 bases. Trimming stripped 0 bases from V and 5 bases from J, with 14 bases between. This CDR3 region has 15 residues. The V gene's germline CDR1 is KGHSH and CDR2 LQKENI.